The clone carrying this TCR beta chain came up a few times. The antigen is undetermined. Treatment denoted: oral pan-JAK inhibitor, 5-10 mg twice daily. Both peripheral blood and punch biopsies of lesional scalp skin were obtained from patients who had alopecia areata. This CDR3 is built from 13 residues. The V gene lost 3 bases and the J gene lost 6 bases, with 10 bases spanning the gap. CDR1 and CDR2 (germline): LNHNV, YYDKDF (reference sequence). Isolated RNA was reverse transcribed into cDNA used as the sequencing template. Clones were sequenced by immunoSEQ multiplex PCR, and TCRdb holds only the in-frame ones, with some missing. The data contain 95,000 to 100,000 clones, roughly two thirds of them seen just once; the ten biggest clones take up 15% to 18%. These data are taken from a study of CD8+ T cells in alopecia areata. Study as a whole: Patients received oral tofacitinib, 5 to 10 mg twice daily, for moderate-to-severe alopecia areata.

Broader study findings: Scalp clonality decreased significantly with tofacitinib, and so did expanded CD8+ clones among the top 100.

The gene calls are TRBV15 and TRBJ2-3, with no clear D. This material consisted of CD8+ T cells sorted from blood, taken at week 4, from a patient treated with tofacitinib. This receptor was identified in a human donor with alopecia areata. CDR3 amino acids: CATSSSWIDTQYF. CDR3 sequence (DNA): TGTGCCACCAGCAGTTCCTGGATCGATACGCAGTATTTT.